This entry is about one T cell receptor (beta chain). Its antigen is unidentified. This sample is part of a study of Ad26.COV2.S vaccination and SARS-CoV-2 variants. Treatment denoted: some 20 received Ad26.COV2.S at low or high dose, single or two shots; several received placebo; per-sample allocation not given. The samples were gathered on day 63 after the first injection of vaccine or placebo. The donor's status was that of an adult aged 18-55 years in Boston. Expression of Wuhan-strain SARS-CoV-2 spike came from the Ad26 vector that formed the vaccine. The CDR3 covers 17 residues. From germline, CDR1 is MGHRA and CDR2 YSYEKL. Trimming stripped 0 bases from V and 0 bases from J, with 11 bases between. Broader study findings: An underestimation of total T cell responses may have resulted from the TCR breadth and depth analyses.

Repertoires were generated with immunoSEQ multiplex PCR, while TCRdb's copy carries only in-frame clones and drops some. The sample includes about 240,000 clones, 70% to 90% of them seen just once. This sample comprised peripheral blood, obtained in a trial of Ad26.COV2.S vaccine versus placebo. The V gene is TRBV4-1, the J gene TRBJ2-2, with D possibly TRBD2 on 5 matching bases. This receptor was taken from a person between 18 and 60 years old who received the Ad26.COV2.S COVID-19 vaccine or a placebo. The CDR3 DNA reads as TGCGCCAGCAGCCAAGATGCGGCCGGGGCGAACACCGGGGAGCTGTTTTTT. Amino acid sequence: CASSQDAAGANTGELFF.